This T cell receptor delta chain was found in a study of γδ T cells in repeated Plasmodium falciparum infection. Turning to the study itself: Malian samples came from no-transmission periods or across acute febrile malaria episodes.

TCRdb reran clone calling via CATT on the multiplex PCR reads. Here the sample spans about 93,000 delta-chain clones, approximately 0.92% being singletons. Germline CDR1 reads GEAIGNYY; CDR2 reads EKD. The CDR3 is 16 residues long. The J segment lost 0 bases and the V segment lost 9 bases, leaving 15 bases of the junction unmatched. Regarding this clone: TCRdb's protein for this DNA is that of a much larger clone and differs from the translation at residue 3, likely a read error; the protein shown is the DNA translation.

Gammadelta T cells were flow-sorted from PBMC into Vgamma9/Vdelta2+ and Vdelta2-negative populations for bulk analysis. This receptor was taken from a pool of human donors (malaria-infected and uninfected, not separated). This sequence joins TRDV2 and TRDJ1, with 7 bases fitting TRDD3. The J gene is not listed in TCRdb, so it was assigned here from a DNA match to germline. Material: gamma-delta T cells from blood. The CDR3 is CAPEKLGVRYTDKLIF. DNA of the CDR3: TGTGCCCCCGAGAAGCTGGGGGTCCGATACACCGATAAACTCATCTTT.